These T cell receptor beta chains were read from a single sample in a study of T cell responses to AZD1222 COVID-19 vaccine. Sequencing was performed with immunoSEQ multiplex PCR; in TCRdb, only in-frame clones are kept and a portion is missing. Altogether around 110,000 clones are present, around 88% being singletons, with the ten largest covering just over 9.5%. The sample in question was peripheral blood, obtained on day 0 of AZD1222 vaccination. These receptors all stem from an adult in good health. The CDR3 runs from the conserved cysteine through the conserved F or W. D genes are given only for firm matches. Only some rows state a clone size, as once, few, many or a class for expanded clones.

>NA|TRBV14|TRBJ1-3|NA
TGTGCCAGCAGCCGACAGGAGGGAAACACCATATATTTT
CASSRQEGNTIYF
>TRBD1|TRBV7-2|TRBJ1-3|NA
TGTGCCAGCAGCGATGGACAGGGGGTGGGAAACACCATATATTTT
CASSDGQGVGNTIYF
>NA|TRBV4-1|TRBJ1-4|NA
TGCGCCAGCAGCCGAGAGAACGTCGGGGCTAATGAAAAACTGTTTTTT
CASSRENVGANEKLFF
>NA|TRBV4-1|TRBJ1-2|NA
TGCGCCAGCAGCCAAGATTATTATGTGGGGGGCGCCAGCTATGGCTACACCTTC
CASSQDYYVGGASYGYTF
>NA|TRBV18|TRBJ1-1|NA
TGTGCCAGCTCACATTCGGCAGAGACTGAAGCTTTCTTT
CASSHSAETEAFF
>NA|TRBV7-9|TRBJ1-5|few
TGTGCCAGCAGCTTAGGGGGGGGCAATCAGCCCCAGCATTTT
CASSLGGGNQPQHF
>NA|TRBV28|TRBJ1-2|NA
TGTGCCAGCGCTACAGGGTCCGGAGCTAACTATGGCTACACCTTC
CASATGSGANYGYTF
>NA|TRBV18|TRBJ2-7|once
TGTGCCAGCTCAACTTTTCCCCTAACAGGGAGCAACGAGCAGTACTTC
CASSTFPLTGSNEQYF
>TRBD1|TRBV18|TRBJ2-7|NA
TGTGCCAGCTCCCCCGGCTCTCCTGGGACAGGGAGCTACGAGCAGTACTTC
CASSPGSPGTGSYEQYF
>TRBD2|TRBV10-3|TRBJ2-1|NA
TGTGCCATCAGTGAGTCCGGGGCGGGAGATTTGAATGAGCAGTTCTTC
CAISESGAGDLNEQFF
>NA|TRBV28|TRBJ2-7|NA
TGTGCCAGCAGTTCCGCCGGGGCTGAGAGATGGGAGCAGTACTTC
CASSSAGAERWEQYF
>NA|TRBV6-6|TRBJ1-5|NA
TGTGCCAGCAGCTCGGGGGGTAGCAATCAGCCCCAGCATTTT
CASSSGGSNQPQHF
>NA|TRBV24-1|TRBJ1-2|NA
TGTGCCACCAGTGATCGGGGTGGCTATGGCTACACCTTC
CATSDRGGYGYTF
>NA|TRBV3-1/TRBV3-2|TRBJ1-6|NA
TGTGCCAGCAGCCACCACAGGGATAATTCACCCCTCCACTTT
CASSHHRDNSPLHF
>NA|TRBV7-6|TRBJ1-3|NA
TGTGCCAGCAGCATCGGACACACCTATGGAAACACCATATATTTT
CASSIGHTYGNTIYF
>TRBD2|TRBV7-3|TRBJ2-5|NA
TGTGCCAGCAGCACCGGACTAGACGAGACCCAGTACTTC
CASSTGLDETQYF
>NA|TRBV7-8|TRBJ2-6|NA
TGTGCCAGCAGCCTACCGACTGGCTCTGGGGCCAACGTCCTGACTTTC
CASSLPTGSGANVLTF
>TRBD1|TRBV29-1|TRBJ1-5|once
TGCAGCGTGTGGACAGGCATGGGCAATCAGCCCCAGCATTTT
CSVWTGMGNQPQHF
>NA|TRBV6-2/TRBV6-3|TRBJ1-1|once
TGTGCCAGCAGTTACTCGATGTTGTTTAGGAGGGCAGCAAACACTGAAGCTTTCTTT
CASSYSMLFRRAANTEAFF
>NA|TRBV21-1|TRBJ2-5|NA
TGTGCCAGCAGCAAAGGTGAAGCGGGGGACCAAGAGACCCAGTACTTC
CASSKGEAGDQETQYF
>TRBD1|TRBV7-8|TRBJ1-6|NA
TGTGCCAGCAGCCCGGGACAGAATAATTCACCCCTCCACTTT
CASSPGQNNSPLHF
>NA|TRBV19|TRBJ1-3|NA
TGTGCCAGTAGTATGATGGGTGTCTCTGGAAACACCATATATTTT
CASSMMGVSGNTIYF
>TRBD1|TRBV19|TRBJ1-4|NA
TGTGCCAGTCGACAGGGGGCTTCTAATGAAAAACTGTTTTTT
CASRQGASNEKLFF
>NA|TRBV18|TRBJ1-1|few
TGTGCCAGCTCACCCTCTGGTGACACTGAAGCTTTCTTT
CASSPSGDTEAFF
>NA|TRBV6-5|TRBJ1-2|NA
TGTGCCAGCAGACAAGTTCAGGGGTACGTGATCGGCTACACCTTC
CASRQVQGYVIGYTF
>NA|TRBV19|TRBJ2-7|once
TGTGCCAGTAGTATGTTTGGACAGACCTCCTACGAGCAGTACTTC
CASSMFGQTSYEQYF
>TRBD1|TRBV5-4|TRBJ2-7|NA
TGTGCCAGCAGTGGGACAGACTTGGGCTACGAGCAGTACTTC
CASSGTDLGYEQYF
>NA|TRBV5-1|TRBJ1-2|NA
TGCGCCAGCAGGCTGACGGACCTCTATGGCTACACCTTC
CASRLTDLYGYTF
>NA|TRBV7-9|TRBJ1-3|NA
TGTGCCAGCAGCTTCCTGGGTTTGGGAAACACCATATATTTT
CASSFLGLGNTIYF
>NA|TRBV5-1|TRBJ1-1|NA
TGCGCCAGCAGCTTCTGGGGGGCCCGGGGTTCGTGGACTGAAGCTTTCTTT
CASSFWGARGSWTEAFF
>NA|TRBV7-2|TRBJ1-2|NA
TGTGCCAGCAGCCAAACAGGTGCCTTCTATGGCTACACCTTC
CASSQTGAFYGYTF
>NA|TRBV25-1|TRBJ2-1|NA
TGTGCCAGCAGTGACGCCTCCGGGACCCGGTTACAGTTCTTC
CASSDASGTRLQFF
>NA|TRBV27|TRBJ1-2|NA
TGTGCCAGCAGTTTGACGGTTACTAACTATGGCTACACCTTC
CASSLTVTNYGYTF
>TRBD1|TRBV4-1|TRBJ1-2|NA
TGCGCCAGCAGCCACTCCGGGACAGGGAGACCCTATGGCTACACCTTC
CASSHSGTGRPYGYTF
>TRBD2|TRBV6-1|TRBJ2-3|few
TGTGCCAGCAGTGTCCCGTTAGCGGGAAGCACAGATACGCAGTATTTT
CASSVPLAGSTDTQYF
>NA|TRBV5-1|TRBJ2-7|NA
TGCGCCAGCAGCTTAGAGGGGATACGGACAGCCGGAAACTACGAGCAGTACTTC
CASSLEGIRTAGNYEQYF
>NA|TRBV10-2|TRBJ2-7|once
TGCGCCAGCAGTGATTTTGGGACTCTGGCCTACGAGCAGTACTTC
CASSDFGTLAYEQYF
>TRBD2|TRBV27|TRBJ2-7|NA
TGTGCCAGCAGTCCCAGACTAGCGGGGAACTCCTACGAGCAGTACTTC
CASSPRLAGNSYEQYF
>TRBD2|TRBV6-5|TRBJ2-7|NA
TGTGCCAGCACCCAAGGGTCTAGCGGGGGTTACGAGCAGTACTTC
CASTQGSSGGYEQYF
>NA|TRBV2|TRBJ1-2|NA
TGTGCCAGCAGGATGCAGGGAGCTAACTATGGCTACACCTTC
CASRMQGANYGYTF
>NA|TRBV12-3/TRBV12-4|TRBJ1-3|NA
TGTGCCACCGGGCAGCACTCTGGAAACACCATATATTTT
CATGQHSGNTIYF
>TRBD2|TRBV7-2|TRBJ2-1|NA
TGTGCCAGCAGCTTGAAAGGGGGAGGGACTAGCGGGAATGAGCAGTTCTTC
CASSLKGGGTSGNEQFF
>NA|TRBV4-2|TRBJ2-7|NA
TGTGCCAGCAGCCAAGCGGGGCTCAGCTCCTACGAGCAGTACTTC
CASSQAGLSSYEQYF
>NA|TRBV7-2|TRBJ1-3|once
TGTGCCAGCAGCCCCAGGAAAGTGGCAGGGAGAGGATCTGGAAACACCATATATTTT
CASSPRKVAGRGSGNTIYF
>NA|TRBV7-2|TRBJ2-3|NA
TGTGCCAGCAGCTTCATACTCACAGATACGCAGTATTTT
CASSFILTDTQYF
>NA|TRBV6-4|TRBJ1-1|NA
TGTGCCAGCAGTCTTACAGGGAGGAACACTGAAGCTTTCTTT
CASSLTGRNTEAFF
>NA|TRBV6-2/TRBV6-3|TRBJ1-2|once
TGTGCCAGCAGTTACCAGGATAACTATGGCTACACCTTC
CASSYQDNYGYTF
>NA|TRBV4-1|TRBJ1-2|NA
TGCGCCAGCAGCCAAGAAGGGGGGGGCGCTACGTATGGCTACACCTTC
CASSQEGGGATYGYTF
>NA|TRBV3-1/TRBV3-2|TRBJ1-1|few
TGTGCCAGCAGCCAACAGGGTCGGAGTTTCACTGAAGCTTTCTTT
CASSQQGRSFTEAFF
>NA|TRBV21-1|TRBJ1-5|NA
TGTGCCAGCAGAAAACAGGGATATAGCAATCAGCCCCAGCATTTT
CASRKQGYSNQPQHF
>NA|TRBV5-3|TRBJ1-5|NA
TGTGCCAGAAGCTTGGTTCGATCTCTTAGCAATCAGCCCCAGCATTTT
CARSLVRSLSNQPQHF
>NA|TRBV24-1|TRBJ2-3|NA
TGTGCCACCAGTGGGGGAGGGGGCCGCACAGATACGCAGTATTTT
CATSGGGGRTDTQYF
>NA|TRBV11-2|TRBJ1-1|NA
TGTGCCAGCAGCTTAGCAGCAATTGAAGCTTTCTTT
CASSLAAIEAFF
>NA|TRBV2|TRBJ1-2|NA
TGTGCCAGCAGCGACCCGATAGAAGGGAGGGATGGTGGCTACACCTTC
CASSDPIEGRDGGYTF
>NA|TRBV19|TRBJ1-4|NA
TGTGCCAGTAGTATGTACAGGAATGAAAAACTGTTTTTT
CASSMYRNEKLFF
>TRBD1|TRBV24-1|TRBJ2-5|NA
TGTGCCACCAGTGACCACTTCCCCCTGACAGGGGCGCAAGAGACCCAGTACTTC
CATSDHFPLTGAQETQYF
>TRBD1|TRBV27|TRBJ1-6|NA
TGTGCCAGCAGTCCCGGGACAGCGCATAATTCACCCCTCCACTTT
CASSPGTAHNSPLHF